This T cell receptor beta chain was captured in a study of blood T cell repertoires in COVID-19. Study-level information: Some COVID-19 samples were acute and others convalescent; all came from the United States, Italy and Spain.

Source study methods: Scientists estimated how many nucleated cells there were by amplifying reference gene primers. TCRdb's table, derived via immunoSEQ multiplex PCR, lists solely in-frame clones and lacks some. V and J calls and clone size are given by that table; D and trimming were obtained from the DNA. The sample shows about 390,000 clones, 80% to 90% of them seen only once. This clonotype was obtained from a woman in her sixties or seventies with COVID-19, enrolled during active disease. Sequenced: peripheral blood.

In DNA, the CDR3 is TGTGCCAGCAGCTTAACCGCGAACGCCGCAGATACGCAGTATTTT. Residues: CASSLTANAADTQYF. The chain links TRBV7-3 to TRBJ2-3; no reliable D call. V was pared by 0 bases and J by 4 bases, with 11 bases between. The germline CDR1 and CDR2 sequences are SGHTA and FQGTGA. The CDR3 runs to 15 residues.